Listed below are T cell receptor beta chains from one sample, sequenced in a study of siplizumab effects on memory and regulatory T cells. The repertoire was sequenced with immunoSEQ multiplex PCR; TCRdb's copy has only in-frame clones and lacks some. Of under 140,000 clones listed, 80% to 95% were seen once; the top ten hold around 1.3%. The sequencing sample was made of CD4+ T cells sorted from blood. The source is a human donor in good health. The CDR3 runs from the conserved cysteine through the conserved F or W. The D gene is left open where the match is weak. Clone size, where shown, is once, few, many, or a class for clones that have expanded.

>TRBD1|TRBJ2-3|few|TRBV27
TGTGCCAGCAGTTCGGGACAGATCACAGATACGCAGTATTTT
CASSSGQITDTQYF
>TRBD1|TRBJ1-5|-|TRBV28
TGTGCCAGCAGTTCCGGGACAGTGGGTAATCAGCCCCAGCATTTT
CASSSGTVGNQPQHF
>-|TRBJ2-3|-|TRBV9
TGTGCCAGCAGCGTAGGGGGAGCCCCTCCAGATACGCAGTATTTT
CASSVGGAPPDTQYF
>-|TRBJ1-6|-|TRBV6-5
TGTGCCAGCAGCCGGACTGTTAATTCACCCCTCCACTTT
CASSRTVNSPLHF
>TRBD2|TRBJ2-3|-|TRBV9
TGTGCCAGCAGCGCAGCGGGAGGCCCCCCTTTGACGCAGTATTTT
CASSAAGGPPLTQYF
>-|TRBJ2-7|-|TRBV27
TGTGCCAGCAGTTTCACAGGGCTCTCCTACGAGCAGTACTTC
CASSFTGLSYEQYF
>TRBD1|TRBJ2-7|-|TRBV6-1
TGTGCCAGCAGGAAGGGACAGTCAAACGAGCAGTACTTC
CASRKGQSNEQYF
>TRBD1|TRBJ1-2|-|TRBV6-5
TGTGCCAGCAGCCGTCAGACAGGGGGCTATGGCTACACCTTC
CASSRQTGGYGYTF
>-|TRBJ2-4|-|TRBV5-4
TGTGCCAGCAGCTTGTGGGGGCGCGAGGCCAAAAACATTCAGTACTTC
CASSLWGREAKNIQYF
>-|TRBJ2-1|-|TRBV11-2
TGTGCCAGCAGCTTAGATCCTTTAGGGCAGGGGGGGATCAATGAGCAGTTCTTC
CASSLDPLGQGGINEQFF
>-|TRBJ1-2|-|TRBV29-1
TGCAGCGTGGATGTCCACACGTTAGCCTATGGCTACACCTTC
CSVDVHTLAYGYTF